The 22 T cell receptor beta chains listed next were all sequenced from one sample in a study of blood T cell repertoires in COVID-19. Assay: immunoSEQ multiplex PCR; the TCRdb copy retains only in-frame clones and omits some. The sample includes roughly 13,000 clones, around 80% of them seen just once. Specimen: peripheral blood. The receptors derive from a human donor in a cohort sampled during active COVID-19.

The J gene is TRBJ1-2, the V gene TRBV14; 11 positions match TRBD1. J was trimmed by 5 bases and V by 4 bases; bases with no gene match: 6. Per the germline V gene, CDR1 is SGHDN and CDR2 is FVKESK. There are 15 residues in the CDR3. The CDR3 DNA reads as TGTGCCAGCAGCCCAGCGGGGACAGGGGGATATGGCTACACCTTC. Translation: CASSPAGTGGYGYTF.

The chain recombines TRBV5-1 with TRBJ1-1; 10 bases are shared with TRBD1. V dropped 0 bases and J dropped 0; count of bases not matched to a gene: 2. Per the germline V gene, CDR1 is SGHRS and CDR2 is YFSETQ. The CDR3 is made up of 16 amino acids. The CDR3 coding sequence is TGCGCCAGCAGCTTGGTGACAGGGGGCATGAACACTGAAGCTTTCTTT. As protein: CASSLVTGGMNTEAFF.

The J gene is TRBJ1-1, the V gene TRBV9, with a tentative D call TRBD1 (5 bases). CDR1 and CDR2 (germline): SGDLS, YYNGEE. The CDR3 runs 15 residues. Trimming took off 0 bases at V and 3 bases at J, with 12 bases between the two ends. The CDR3 spells CASSVAGGGDTEAFF. For the CDR3, the DNA is TGTGCCAGCAGCGTAGCTGGGGGAGGTGACACTGAAGCTTTCTTT.

This clone was observed a handful of times. This sequence joins TRBV3-1 (or the pseudogene TRBV3-2) and TRBJ1-3; the match to TRBD1 covers 9 bases. V lost 2 bases and J lost 0; bases outside the gene matches: 5. Germline values: CDR1 LGHDT, CDR2 YNNKEL (reference sequence). This CDR3 comprises 17 residues. The DNA for the CDR3 is TGTGCCAGCAGCCAACGGACAGGGGACTTCTCTGGAAACACCATATATTTT. Amino acid sequence: CASSQRTGDFSGNTIYF.

Details on this clone: At the DNA level, this CDR3 is encoded by other sequences in the same sample as well. The J gene is TRBJ2-7, the V gene TRBV12-3 or TRBV12-4, with 8 nucleotides matching TRBD1. After removal of 3 bases from V and 4 bases from J, the junction contained 2 bases not matched to a gene. The CDR3 is 13 amino acids. The CDR3 nucleotides read TGTGCCAGCAGTTTGAACAGGGGGTACGAGCAGTACTTC. Translated, it gives CASSLNRGYEQYF.

This rearrangement joins TRBV27 to TRBJ2-3; possibly TRBD2 for D (5 bases). Germline CDR1 MNHEY, CDR2 SMNVEV (reference sequence). There are 14 residues in the CDR3. The ends were cut back, 0 bases at V and 6 bases at J, with 10 bases in the middle. This CDR3 is CASSLSAGVDTQYF. The CDR3, as DNA: TGTGCCAGCAGTTTATCGGCCGGGGTGGATACGCAGTATTTT.

The rearrangement uses TRBV7-2 and TRBJ1-2; TRBD1 agrees at 12 bases. The germline V gene encodes CDR1 SGHTA and CDR2 FQGNSA. V was clipped by 5 bases and J by 7 bases; unmatched bases: 8. This CDR3 comprises 15 residues. The CDR3 bases are TGTGCCAGCAGCGTTACTCCGGGACAGGGGGCTGGCTACACCTTC. Encoded protein: CASSVTPGQGAGYTF. Complete variable domain (other parts from reference TRBV7-2 and TRBJ1-2): GAGVSQSPSNKVTEKGKDVELRCDPISGHTALYWYRQSLGQGLEFLIYFQGNSAPDKSGLPSDRFSAERTGGSVSTLTIQRTQQEDSAVYLCASSVTPGQGAGYTFGSGTRLTVV.

The rearrangement joins TRBV4-2 to TRBJ2-3; TRBD2 matches 8 bases. Germline CDR1 reads LGHNA; CDR2 reads YNFKEQ. The CDR3 contains 16 residues. V shed 3 bases and J 2 bases; nucleotides not matched to a gene: 7. CDR3 protein: CASSHGRGDDTDTQYF. The CDR3 DNA reads TGTGCCAGCAGCCACGGGCGGGGGGACGACACAGATACGCAGTATTTT.

This chain links TRBV27 with TRBJ2-2; D is possibly TRBD1 (6 bases). This CDR3 region has 15 residues. Germline CDR1 MNHEY, CDR2 SMNVEV (reference sequence). V was clipped by 0 bases and J by 5 bases, with 10 bases between them. CDR3 in amino acids: CASSLSGTITGELFF. For the CDR3, the DNA is TGTGCCAGCAGTTTATCCGGGACAATTACCGGGGAGCTGTTTTTT.

This rearrangement joins TRBV7-4 to TRBJ2-7, with 7 bases identical to TRBD2. The germline V gene has CDR1 SGHVT and CDR2 SQSDAQ. The V gene end was trimmed by 4 bases and the J gene end by 2 bases; junction bases not matched to a gene: 8. The CDR3 totals 15 residues. CDR3 nucleotides: TGTGCCAGCAGCTCTTTCGGGACTACAGCCTACGAGCAGTACTTC. Protein sequence: CASSSFGTTAYEQYF.

The chain employs TRBV3-1 (or the pseudogene TRBV3-2) and TRBJ1-6; D is perhaps TRBD1 (6 bases). Germline values: CDR1 LGHDT, CDR2 YNNKEL (reference sequence). The CDR3 is 16 amino acids. The V gene lost 5 bases and the J gene lost 0 bases, with 11 bases spanning the gap. The CDR3 sequence: CASSVDRLSYNSPLHF. CDR3 bases: TGTGCCAGCAGCGTTGACAGGCTCTCCTATAATTCACCCCTCCACTTT.

The V call is TRBV6-6, the J call TRBJ1-6; D is undetermined. Trimming took 8 bases from V and 9 from J, leaving 14 bases between them. The CDR3 loop spans 13 amino acids. Germline assignment: CDR1 MNHNY and CDR2 SVGAGI (reference sequence). The CDR3 DNA reads TGTGCCAGCTTGCGGGATGCATTTTCACCCCTCCACTTT. Protein: CASLRDAFSPLHF.

The chain is built from TRBV7-9 and TRBJ2-7; D unresolved. CDR1 and CDR2 from the germline V gene are SEHNR and FQNEAQ (reference sequence). This CDR3 contains 13 residues. Trimming pared 0 bases from V and 3 bases from J, leaving 6 bases between. The CDR3 loop reads CASSLAPHYEQYF. The CDR3 nucleotides read TGTGCCAGCAGCTTAGCCCCCCACTACGAGCAGTACTTC. The full variable domain, in which reference TRBV7-9 and TRBJ2-7 provide the parts outside the CDR3, is DTGVSQNPRHKITKRGQNVTFRCDPISEHNRLYWYRQTLGQGPEFLTYFQNEAQLEKSRLLSDRFSAERPKGSFSTLEIQRTEQGDSAMYLCASSLAPHYEQYFGPGTRLTVT.

This clone was counted once. The V and J genes are TRBV18 and TRBJ1-5, with D uncertain. Trimming shortened V by 3 bases and J by 2 bases, and 11 bases separated the two germline ends. This CDR3 is 15 amino acids long. Per the germline V gene, CDR1 is KGHSH and CDR2 is LQKENI. Written as DNA, the CDR3 is TGTGCCAGCTCACCGGGCCTTTCGGGCAATCAGCCCCAGCATTTT. Its translation: CASSPGLSGNQPQHF. Drawing the rest from reference TRBV18 and TRBJ1-5, the complete variable domain is NAGVMQNPRHLVRRRGQEARLRCSPMKGHSHVYWYRQLPEEGLKFMVYLQKENIIDESGMPKERFSAEFPKEGPSILRIQQVVRGDSAAYFCASSPGLSGNQPQHFGDGTRLSIL.

The rearrangement links TRBV11-2 to TRBJ2-1; the match to TRBD2 covers 8 bases. This CDR3 spans 15 amino acids. The germline gives CDR1 SGHAT, CDR2 FQNNGV. Unmatched junction bases numbered 6, after V lost 5 bases and J lost 3 bases. In DNA, the CDR3 is TGTGCCAGCAGCCCCTTCAGCGGGAGCTACAATGAGCAGTTCTTC. It is translated as CASSPFSGSYNEQFF.

The chain employs TRBV27 and TRBJ2-7, with 9 bases fitting TRBD1. Losses at the gene ends were 8 bases for V and 7 bases for J; bases not matched to a gene: 6. The length of the CDR3 is 12 residues. Germline CDR1 is MNHEY and CDR2 is SMNVEV (reference sequence). The CDR3 spells CASWDRVGEQYF. For the CDR3, the DNA is TGTGCCAGCTGGGACAGGGTGGGGGAGCAGTACTTC.

The CDR3 loop is CASSPQGQGFAEAFF. In nucleotides, the CDR3 is TGTGCCAGCTCACCCCAGGGACAGGGGTTCGCTGAAGCTTTCTTT. The V gene is TRBV18, the J gene TRBJ1-1; 10 bases line up with TRBD1. This CDR3 comprises 15 residues. J lost 6 bases, V lost 3 bases, and 7 bases had no gene match. CDR1 and CDR2 from the germline V gene are KGHSH and LQKENI.

The CDR3: CASSQEVNQPQHF. CDR3 DNA sequence: TGCGCCAGCAGCCAGGAGGTCAATCAGCCCCAGCATTTT. The chain recombines TRBV4-3 with TRBJ1-5; D not certain. The CDR3 is 13 amino acids. The germline CDR1 and CDR2 sequences are LGHNA and YSLEER. Trimming pared 3 bases from V and 3 bases from J, leaving 6 bases between.

J is TRBJ2-6 and V is TRBV3-1 (or the pseudogene TRBV3-2); no clear D. The CDR3 spans 16 residues. The germline gives CDR1 LGHDT, CDR2 YNNKEL (reference sequence). Trimming stripped 4 bases from V and 2 bases from J, with 12 bases between. This CDR3 reads CASSPPPSAGANVLTF. The CDR3 DNA reads as TGTGCCAGCAGCCCACCACCTTCGGCTGGGGCCAACGTCCTGACTTTC.

The rearrangement joins TRBV18 to TRBJ1-1; D is unresolved. Trimming took off 2 bases at V and 3 bases at J, with 10 bases between the two ends. CDR3 length: 14 residues. Germline V gene sequence: CDR1 KGHSH, CDR2 LQKENI. CDR3 nucleotides: TGTGCCAGCTCACCATCGGGAGGAGACACTGAAGCTTTCTTT. Translating it yields CASSPSGGDTEAFF.

The chain employs TRBV7-9 and TRBJ1-6; D gene ambiguous. In germline, CDR1 is SEHNR, CDR2 FQNEAQ (reference sequence). There are 14 residues in the CDR3. Trimming pared 5 bases from V and 8 bases from J, leaving 13 bases between. The CDR3 region is CASSDGLVDSPLHF. DNA of the CDR3: TGTGCCAGCAGCGATGGACTCGTTGATTCACCCCTCCACTTT.

This sequence joins TRBV5-6 and TRBJ1-2, with a possible D match to TRBD1 (5 bases). Between the trimmed V and J ends, which lost 4 bases and 6 bases, there was a span of 19 bases. CDR1 and CDR2 (germline): SGHDT, YYEEEE. The CDR3 length is 15 residues. This chain's CDR3 is CASSPTLIGENGYTF. CDR3 bases: TGTGCCAGCAGCCCGACCCTCATAGGGGAAAATGGCTACACCTTC. The full variable domain, in which reference TRBV5-6 and TRBJ1-2 provide the parts outside the CDR3, is DAGVTQSPTHLIKTRGQQVTLRCSPKSGHDTVSWYQQALGQGPQFIFQYYEEEERQRGNFPDRFSGHQFPNYSSELNVNALLLGDSALYLCASSPTLIGENGYTFGSGTRLTVV.